This T cell receptor (beta chain) was recovered during a study of cytomegalovirus exposure and HLA in healthy donors. Study information: Assignment to the Caucasian-associated ancestry cluster applied to 81% of the approximately 400 genotyped donors.

Note on this clone: What it recognizes is unknown.

The study ran its PCR with 60 Vbeta and 13 Jbeta primers. The protocol was immunoSEQ multiplex PCR, while the TCRdb copy is restricted to in-frame clones and leaves out a portion. This sample has 100,000 to 150,000 clones, with around 80% found just once. General observations from the study: Later on, a genetic analysis was performed. It linked a missense variant in DCLRE1C with V- and J-gene trimming of TCR beta.

This CDR3 region has 17 residues. Unmatched junction bases numbered 12, after V lost 6 bases and J lost 0 bases. Germline CDR1 SGHNT, CDR2 YYREEE (reference sequence). The rearrangement joins TRBV5-4 to TRBJ2-1; the match to TRBD2 covers 7 bases. The specimen sequenced was PBMCs. This TCR came from a female donor in good health and CMV-seronegative. The chain's CDR3 is CASTPRGVAASYNEQFF. DNA for the CDR3: TGTGCCAGCACCCCCCGGGGGGTAGCGGCCTCCTACAATGAGCAGTTCTTC. Drawing the rest from reference TRBV5-4 and TRBJ2-1, the complete variable domain is ETGVTQSPTHLIKTRGQQVTLRCSSQSGHNTVSWYQQALGQGPQFIFQYYREEENGRGNFPPRFSGLQFPNYSSELNVNALELDDSALYLCASTPRGVAASYNEQFFGPGTRLTVL.